This TCR beta chain originates from a study of technical replicates of blood from several donors. There are 13 residues in the CDR3. Per the germline V gene, CDR1 is LGHNA and CDR2 is YNFKEQ. V was clipped by 1 base and J by 2 bases, with 6 bases between them. Profiling relied on immunoSEQ multiplex PCR, and the TCRdb table lists in-frame clones only, not all of them. The table has tens of thousands of clones, about 96% seen once. Sample: T cells isolated from PBMCs. This receptor was identified in a human donor in good health. V and J are TRBV4-2 and TRBJ2-7; D gene ambiguous. CDR3 in DNA: TGTGCCAGCAGCCAAGCACAAACCTACGAGCAGTACTTC. This gives the protein CASSQAQTYEQYF.